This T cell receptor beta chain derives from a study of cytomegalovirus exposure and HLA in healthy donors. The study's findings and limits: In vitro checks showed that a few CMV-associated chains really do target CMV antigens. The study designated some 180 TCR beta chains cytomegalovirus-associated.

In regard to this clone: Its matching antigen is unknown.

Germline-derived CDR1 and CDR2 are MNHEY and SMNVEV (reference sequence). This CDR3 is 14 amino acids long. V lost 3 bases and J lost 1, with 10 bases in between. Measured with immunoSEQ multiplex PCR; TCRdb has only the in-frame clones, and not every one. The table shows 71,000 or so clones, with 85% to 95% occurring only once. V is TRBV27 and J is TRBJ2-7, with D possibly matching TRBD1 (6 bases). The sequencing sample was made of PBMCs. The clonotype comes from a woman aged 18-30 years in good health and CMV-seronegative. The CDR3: CASSFQRGSYEQYF. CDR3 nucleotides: TGTGCCAGCAGTTTTCAGAGGGGGTCCTACGAGCAGTACTTC.